Given below is one T cell receptor beta chain in context. Its antigen is as yet unknown. Sequencing was performed with immunoSEQ multiplex PCR; in TCRdb, only in-frame clones are kept and a portion is missing. The sample contains roughly 100,000 clones, around 87% of which appear only once. The record originates from a study of OX40 agonist ivuxolimab in advanced cancers. Findings and caveats of the study: Individuals who were partial responders at 0.1-3.0 mg/kg had clonal expansion that ranked among the lowest.

Germline lookup yields CDR1 SGHDN and CDR2 FVKESK. The CDR3 consists of 15 residues. V lost 1 base, J lost 1 base, and 3 bases stayed unmatched. The receptor's source is an adult with an advanced solid tumor such as melanoma, head and neck, liver or kidney cancer. The sample here was CD4+ or CD8+ T cells sorted from blood, taken in a trial of the OX40 agonist ivuxolimab. The gene calls are TRBV14 and TRBJ1-1; 7 nucleotides agree with TRBD1. CDR3 in DNA: TGTGCCAGCAGCCAAGTTCCAGGGGGGAACACTGAAGCTTTCTTT. This codes for CASSQVPGGNTEAFF.